The T cell receptor (beta chain) under discussion was sequenced for a study of T cell changes during pregnancy in multiple sclerosis (dated by TCRdb to between 2018 and 2020). For the wider study: The study examined how the T cell repertoire changed over the course of pregnancy in women with multiple sclerosis.

Concerning this clone itself: No cognate antigen has been identified for it. Base quality data are lacking; no much larger clone is found one base away.

To prepare the library, the immunoSEQ multiplex PCR assay was applied. Drawn from immuneACCESS, this table holds only the in-frame rearrangements with V and J called that TCRdb kept. Clones are partly lost; checked studies trace under half to an unresolved V gene and leave the rest unexplained. The sample table shows approximately 40,000 clones, and around 90% are seen once. The ten largest clonotypes hold approximately 0.79% of the sample. The clonotype comes from a female donor with multiple sclerosis, enrolled in a pregnancy study. This specimen consisted of CD4+ T cells from peripheral blood mononuclear cells, obtained in the third trimester of pregnancy.

The nucleotides are TGTGCCAGCAGTGACAACAGGGTCGGGAACACTGAAGCTTTCTTT. Its protein is CASSDNRVGNTEAFF. Recombination linked TRBV6-1 to TRBJ1-1; a tentative D call is TRBD1 (6 bases match). Including cysteine and phenylalanine, the CDR3 has 15 amino acids. Only CDR3 DNA is held: 45 bases, read in frame from base 1. CDR1 MNHNS and CDR2 SASEGT were looked up in the germline V gene. The V and J ends are trimmed by 3 bases and 1 base, leaving 12 bases between them.